The 17 T cell receptor beta chains presented below share a single source sample, sequenced in a study of T cell repertoires in cytomegalovirus infection. TCRdb reprocessed the reads via MiXCR and lists one record per CDR3 protein. The table lists some 390,000 distinct CDR3 sequences, about a sixth of them singletons. Sequencing was done on a sample of PBMCs. The receptors stem from a human donor in good health (CMV status not recorded). Some clones in this sample may be carry-over from other donors' samples.

The chain combines TRBV18 with TRBJ2-7; 10 bases match TRBD2. V shed 2 bases, J shed 7 bases, and the junction held 17 bases outside the gene matches. The CDR3 extends over 18 amino acids. Germline CDR1 KGHSH, CDR2 LQKENI. The CDR3 spells CASSPTTGFLAGAREQYF. As DNA, the CDR3 is TGTGCCAGCTCACCAACGACAGGGTTTCTAGCGGGGGCCCGGGAGCAGTACTTC. The full variable domain, completed using reference TRBV18 and TRBJ2-7, is NAGVMQNPRHLVRRRGQEARLRCSPMKGHSHVYWYRQLPEEGLKFMVYLQKENIIDESGMPKERFSAEFPKEGPSILRIQQVVRGDSAAYFCASSPTTGFLAGAREQYFGPGTRLTVT.

This clonotype appeared many times. This chain links TRBV7-2 with TRBJ2-7; 9 bases line up with TRBD1. V trimming: 5 bases; J trimming: 3 bases; junction bases outside the gene matches: 8. The germline V gene encodes CDR1 SGHTA and CDR2 FQGNSA. There are 15 residues in the CDR3. The CDR3 spells CASSRTGTGNYEQYF. The CDR3 DNA is TGTGCCAGCAGCCGGACCGGGACAGGGAACTACGAGCAGTACTTC.

This clonotype was detected ten times or more. The chain employs TRBV7-8 and TRBJ1-4; D is ambiguous. The CDR3 is made up of 13 amino acids. V was clipped by 6 bases and J by 6 bases, with 11 bases between them. In germline, CDR1 is SGHVS, CDR2 FQNEAQ. The CDR3 nucleotides read TGTGCCAGCAGACCCCGAGCCCATGAAAAACTGTTTTTT. This codes for CASRPRAHEKLFF.

This clonotype was seen a few times. V gene TRBV7-8 combines with J gene TRBJ2-2; perhaps TRBD1 as D (5 bases). V lost 4 bases and J 1 base, leaving 10 bases between the germline ends. CDR3 length equals 15 residues. Germline V CDR1 and CDR2: SGHVS, FQNEAQ. The CDR3 sequence: CASSSYTGNTGELFF. CDR3 bases: TGTGCCAGCAGCTCCTACACAGGGAACACCGGGGAGCTGTTTTTT. Based on the CDR3 plus reference TRBV7-8 and TRBJ2-2, the full variable domain is GAGVSQSPRYKVAKRGQDVALRCDPISGHVSLFWYQQALGQGPEFLTYFQNEAQLDKSGLPSDRFFAERPEGSVSTLKIQRTQQEDSAVYLCASSSYTGNTGELFFGEGSRLTVL.

The rearrangement joins TRBV7-2 to TRBJ1-1; TRBD1 is a possible D gene (5 bases). Germline values: CDR1 SGHTA, CDR2 FQGNSA. V lost 5 bases to trimming and J lost 2 bases, with 12 bases between them. There are 14 residues in the CDR3. Written as DNA, the CDR3 is TGTGCCAGCAGCGACCCGGGACTAAACACTGAAGCTTTCTTT. Translation: CASSDPGLNTEAFF.

The V call is TRBV11-2, the J call TRBJ2-7; D possibly corresponds to TRBD2 (6 bases). The CDR3 has 14 residues. The germline V gene encodes CDR1 SGHAT and CDR2 FQNNGV. V was trimmed by 1 base and J by 4 bases, leaving 11 bases between them. CDR3 in amino acids: CASSLAGEIYEQYF. The CDR3 region has the DNA TGTGCCAGCAGCTTAGCGGGAGAAATATACGAGCAGTACTTC.

The chain couples TRBV29-1 to TRBJ2-3; TRBD2 is a possible D gene (5 bases). Between the trimmed V and J ends, which lost 7 bases and 0 bases, there was a span of 11 bases. Germline CDR1 SQVTM, CDR2 ANQGSEA. The CDR3 has 13 amino acids. The CDR3 is CSGRAASTDTQYF. In DNA, the CDR3 is TGCAGCGGGCGGGCAGCTAGCACAGATACGCAGTATTTT.

This clonotype was counted ten times or more. The genes are TRBV4-1 and TRBJ2-3; D unclear. CDR3 size: 12 residues. Germline V gene data show CDR1 as MGHRA and CDR2 as YSYEKL. With 4 bases removed from V and 6 bases from J, the gap between germline ends came to 8 bases. The CDR3 sequence: CASSPERDTQYF. The CDR3 DNA sequence: TGCGCCAGCAGCCCTGAGAGGGATACGCAGTATTTT.

The chain employs TRBV19 and TRBJ1-1; D call uncertain. The ends were cut back, 5 bases at V and 2 bases at J, with 12 bases in the middle. Germline V gene sequence: CDR1 LNHDA, CDR2 SQIVND (reference sequence). The CDR3 is made up of 14 amino acids. CDR3 sequence (DNA): TGTGCCAGTAGTTCATGGACGGGAAACACTGAAGCTTTCTTT. Protein sequence: CASSSWTGNTEAFF.

The chain recombines TRBV20-1 with TRBJ1-6; D perhaps matches TRBD1 (5 bases). This CDR3 has 15 amino acids. V lost 6 bases to trimming and J lost 8 bases, with 20 bases between them. The V gene's germline CDR1 is DFQATT and CDR2 SNEGSKA (reference sequence). The CDR3 region is CSAQFVSGTYSPLHF. The CDR3 DNA sequence: TGCAGTGCACAGTTCGTCTCAGGGACGTATTCACCCCTCCACTTT.

This clonotype was observed many times. CDR3 DNA: TGTGCCAGCAGCTCCACAGGGCTAGCGGGAGTAGCAGATACGCAGTATTTT. This encodes CASSSTGLAGVADTQYF. This sequence joins TRBV7-2 and TRBJ2-3; TRBD2 agrees at 10 bases. The CDR3 runs 17 residues. The germline CDR1 and CDR2 sequences are SGHTA and FQGNSA. Trimming removed 4 bases from V and 4 bases from J; junction bases left unmatched: 11.

V gene TRBV5-8 combines with J gene TRBJ2-5; no firm D call. This CDR3 is built from 14 residues. Trimming removed 1 base at V and 5 bases at J, with 12 bases between. Germline assignment: CDR1 SGHTS and CDR2 YDEGEE. This CDR3 is CASSLRSAAETQYF. CDR3 sequence (DNA): TGTGCCAGCAGCTTGCGCTCGGCGGCGGAGACCCAGTACTTC. Full variable domain (missing parts from reference TRBV5-8 and TRBJ2-5): EAGVTQSPTHLIKTRGQQATLRCSPISGHTSVYWYQQALGLGLQFLLWYDEGEERNRGNFPPRFSGRQFPNYSSELNVNALELEDSALYLCASSLRSAAETQYFGPGTRLLVL.

This clonotype was seen ten or more times. This sequence joins TRBV7-8 and TRBJ2-1; TRBD2 matches 7 bases. With V trimmed by 5 bases and J by 4 bases, 5 bases remained unmatched. Germline lookup yields CDR1 SGHVS and CDR2 FQNEAQ. The CDR3 is 14 residues long. This CDR3 reads CASSISGRYNEQFF. In nucleotides, the CDR3 is TGTGCCAGCAGCATATCCGGGAGGTACAATGAGCAGTTCTTC.

This clonotype has a handful of counts. The rearrangement uses TRBV20-1 and TRBJ1-1; D remains unclear. Germline CDR1 is DFQATT and CDR2 is SNEGSKA (reference sequence). With 6 bases removed from V and 5 bases from J, the gap between germline ends came to 13 bases. This CDR3 has 12 residues. CDR3 sequence: CSALQGMTEAFF. CDR3 DNA: TGCAGTGCCCTCCAAGGGATGACTGAAGCTTTCTTT.

The chain links TRBV20-1 to TRBJ1-1; perhaps TRBD1 as D (5 bases). V lost 6 bases to trimming and J lost 4 bases, with 21 bases between them. CDR1 and CDR2 (germline): DFQATT, SNEGSKA (reference sequence). The CDR3 extends over 15 amino acids. CDR3 in DNA: TGCAGTGCCTTAATTGATACAGGCCCCGGCACTGAAGCTTTCTTT. This encodes CSALIDTGPGTEAFF.

The chain joins TRBV28 to TRBJ1-6, with D possibly being TRBD1 (5 bases). With 6 bases removed from V and 5 bases from J, the gap between germline ends came to 23 bases. From germline, CDR1 is MDHEN and CDR2 SYDVKM. The CDR3 covers 18 residues. The CDR3 spells CASSLLSVRQKNNSPLHF. CDR3 DNA: TGTGCCAGCAGCCTCCTTAGTGTGAGACAGAAAAATAATTCACCCCTCCACTTT. The whole variable domain, filled in from reference TRBV28 and TRBJ1-6, reads DVKVTQSSRYLVKRTGEKVFLECVQDMDHENMFWYRQDPGLGLRLIYFSYDVKMKEKGDIPEGYSVSREKKERFSLILESASTNQTSMYLCASSLLSVRQKNNSPLHFGNGTRLTVT.

The genes are TRBV20-1 and TRBJ2-7; possibly TRBD1 or TRBD2 for D (6 bases each). The germline CDR1 and CDR2 sequences are DFQATT and SNEGSKA (reference sequence). The length of the CDR3 is 16 residues. With 3 bases removed from V and 3 bases from J, the gap between germline ends came to 21 bases. The CDR3 region has the DNA TGCAGTGCTAGTCCCACTGGTGTGGGGGGCCTCTACGAGCAGTACTTC. Translation: CSASPTGVGGLYEQYF.